This is a list of T cell receptor beta chains from one sample in a study of cytomegalovirus exposure and HLA in healthy donors. Method: immunoSEQ multiplex PCR; TCRdb's copy keeps in-frame clones and lacks some. The table has 60,000 to 70,000 clones, around nine tenths seen once. The sample was PBMCs. These receptors all stem from a woman aged 18-29 years in good health and CMV-seronegative. Each CDR3 is given without its conserved first and last residue.

J | length | V | CDR3
TRBJ1-6 | 15 | TRBV27 | ASSLSGVGSYNSPLH
TRBJ2-5 | 12 | TRBV5-1 | ASSLARNQETQY
TRBJ2-5 | 15 | TRBV5-1 | ASSLVPASGSQETQY
TRBJ2-7 | 12 | TRBV19 | ASSADRVEGEQY
TRBJ2-3 | 16 | TRBV9 | ASSVSPPGGRGTDTQY
TRBJ1-2 | 13 | TRBV15 | ATSRGGTVVDGYT
TRBJ2-3 | 14 | TRBV29-1 | SVAEGLAGTTDTQY
TRBJ1-6 | 14 | TRBV15 | ATSRYRDRGNSPLH
TRBJ1-1 | 14 | TRBV6-5 | ASSYSSGQRNTEAF
TRBJ2-5 | 12 | TRBV5-4 | ASSREAGAETQY
TRBJ2-5 | 13 | TRBV5-4 | ASSGGAVQSETQY
TRBJ2-3 | 12 | TRBV7-6 | ASSLVGSGDTQY
TRBJ2-7 | 12 | TRBV28 | ASITAGAPYEQY
TRBJ2-2 | 12 | TRBV5-6 | ASSLAGYTGELF
TRBJ2-3 | 16 | TRBV7-3 | ASSLTMRAGGRTDTQY
TRBJ2-7 | 12 | TRBV18 | ASRNRQGSYEQY
TRBJ1-4 | 13 | TRBV6-5 | ASSTTGLQGEKLF